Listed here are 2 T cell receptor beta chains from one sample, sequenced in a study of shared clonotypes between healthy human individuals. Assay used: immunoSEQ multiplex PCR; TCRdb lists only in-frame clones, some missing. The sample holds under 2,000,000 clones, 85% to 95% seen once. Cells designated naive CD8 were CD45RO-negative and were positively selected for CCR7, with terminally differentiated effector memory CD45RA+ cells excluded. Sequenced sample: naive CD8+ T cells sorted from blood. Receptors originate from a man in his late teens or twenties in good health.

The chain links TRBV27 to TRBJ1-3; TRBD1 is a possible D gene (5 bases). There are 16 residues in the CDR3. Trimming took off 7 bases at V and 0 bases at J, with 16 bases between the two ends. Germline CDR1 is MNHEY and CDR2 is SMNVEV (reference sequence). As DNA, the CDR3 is TGTGCCAGCACCCGTGGGGGACGGGACTCTGGAAACACCATATATTTT. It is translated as CASTRGGRDSGNTIYF.

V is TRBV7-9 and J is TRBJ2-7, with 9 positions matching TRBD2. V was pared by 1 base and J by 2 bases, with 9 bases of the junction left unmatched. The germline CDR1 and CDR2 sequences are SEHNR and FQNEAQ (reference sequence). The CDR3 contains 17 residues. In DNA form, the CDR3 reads TGTGCCAGCAGCTTAGTTAGCGGGGGTTACAACGCCTACGAGCAGTACTTC. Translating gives CASSLVSGGYNAYEQYF.